What follows is one T cell receptor (beta chain) and its context. CDR1 KGHSH and CDR2 LQKENI come from the germline V gene. This CDR3 is 13 amino acids long. Trimming left V 2 bases short and J 7 bases short, with 11 bases between. The data are from a study of TIL therapy for anti-PD-1-resistant metastatic lung cancer. At the level of the study: By whole-exome sequencing, median non-synonymous tumor mutation burden was under 1.9 mutations per megabase.

Time point denoted: pre-treatment sample, taken before nivolumab and TIL therapy. Enrollment ran from late 2017 to early 2020. This was the immunoSEQ v3 assay. Survey-level samples got approximately 1.8 million read pairs; deep-level samples got about 5-6 million. This table comes from immunoSEQ multiplex PCR, and its TCRdb copy is limited to in-frame clones, with some not included. In the table there are tens of thousands of clones, around 86% of which are singletons. The source material was blood, sampled at baseline. The rearrangement links TRBV18 to TRBJ1-1; no reliable D call. This receptor was taken from a person between 25 and 79 years old with non-small cell lung cancer. The CDR3 sequence is CASSPSQSLEAFF. The CDR3 coding sequence is TGTGCCAGCTCACCAAGCCAGTCCCTTGAAGCTTTCTTT.